This passage covers 21 T cell receptor beta chains from one sample sequenced in a study of cytomegalovirus exposure and HLA in healthy donors. PCR amplification relied on 60 Vbeta primers (plus 13 Jbeta primers). Produced via immunoSEQ multiplex PCR; TCRdb's table is partial and in-frame only. Of about 190,000 clones in the sample, over 70% were seen once. Sequencing used PBMCs. These receptors all stem from a young woman in good health and CMV-seronegative.

This chain joins TRBV5-1 and TRBJ2-2; weak D call: TRBD2 (5 bases). The CDR3 runs to 16 residues. CDR1 and CDR2 from the germline V gene are SGHRS and YFSETQ. V shed 4 bases and J shed 0 bases, with 13 bases lying between them. The CDR3 DNA reads as TGCGCCAGCAGCCTGGGCACTAGTTCGAACACCGGGGAGCTGTTTTTT. Encoded protein: CASSLGTSSNTGELFF.

The chain joins TRBV6-1 to TRBJ1-1, with D maybe TRBD1 (6 bases). The V gene's germline CDR1 is MNHNS and CDR2 SASEGT. The CDR3 length is 13 residues. V lost 6 bases and J lost 1, with 9 bases in between. As DNA, the CDR3 is TGTGCCAGCAGGCTACAGGGGAACACTGAAGCTTTCTTT. Protein product: CASRLQGNTEAFF.

The rearrangement joins TRBV27 to TRBJ2-5, with a possible D match to TRBD1 (6 bases). The length of the CDR3 is 15 residues. In germline, CDR1 is MNHEY, CDR2 SMNVEV (reference sequence). V gave up 6 bases and J gave up 2 bases, with 16 bases separating them. The CDR3 coding sequence is TGTGCCAGCAGCCTAATTCAGGGGACACAAGAGACCCAGTACTTC. Translating it yields CASSLIQGTQETQYF.

V usage is TRBV27 and J usage is TRBJ2-7; TRBD1 matches at 10 bases. The CDR3 runs 14 residues. With 8 bases clipped from V and 5 bases from J, the junction kept 9 bases outside the gene matches. Looked up from germline, CDR1 is MNHEY and CDR2 is SMNVEV (reference sequence). The CDR3 bases are TGTGCCAGCGCGAGCGACAGGGGGCATAACGAGCAGTACTTC. This translates into CASASDRGHNEQYF.

The chain carries TRBV2 and TRBJ2-7; TRBD1 is a possible D gene (6 bases). Germline V gene data show CDR1 as SNHLY and CDR2 as FYNNEI. The V end was cut by 10 bases, the J end by 6 bases, with 22 bases between. CDR3 size: 14 residues. The CDR3 DNA reads TGTGCCAACAAACAGGGCATGTCATCAATCGAGCAGTACTTC. As protein: CANKQGMSSIEQYF.

The CDR3 here is CASGPTGPVYEQYF. The DNA of the CDR3 is TGTGCCAGCGGACCAACAGGACCCGTCTACGAGCAGTACTTC. The chain carries TRBV27 and TRBJ2-7, with D possibly being TRBD1 (5 bases). V shed 8 bases and J shed 3 bases, with 17 bases lying between them. The CDR3 covers 14 residues. Germline V CDR1 and CDR2: MNHEY, SMNVEV (reference sequence).

The V gene is TRBV10-2, the J gene TRBJ1-1, with no clear D. CDR1 is WSHSY and CDR2 is SAAADI in the germline V gene. This CDR3 contains 12 residues. Trimming took 8 bases from V and 6 from J, leaving 13 bases between them. In DNA form, the CDR3 reads TGCGCCAGCGTGGGTTTGGAGGCTGAAGCTTTCTTT. Protein product: CASVGLEAEAFF.

This clone was observed a few times. The genes are TRBV10-3 and TRBJ1-4, with D possibly matching TRBD1 (6 bases). The ends were cut back, 3 bases at V and 8 bases at J, with 10 bases in the middle. Looked up from germline, CDR1 is ENHRY and CDR2 is SYGVKD. CDR3 size: 13 residues. CDR3 residues: CAISDSGVEKLFF. CDR3 bases: TGTGCCATCAGTGATTCAGGGGTGGAAAAACTGTTTTTT.

This sequence joins TRBV11-1 and TRBJ1-1; D is ambiguous. The V end lost 5 bases, the J end lost 10 bases, and 20 bases lay between the germline ends. This CDR3 contains 14 residues. The germline CDR1 and CDR2 sequences are SGHAT and FQDESV (reference sequence). The CDR3 sequence is CASSPDRTGTRAFF. The CDR3 DNA follows: TGTGCCAGCAGCCCTGACCGGACGGGAACTAGAGCTTTCTTT.

The chain recombines TRBV7-9 with TRBJ2-1; weak D call: TRBD2 (6 bases). CDR1 is SEHNR and CDR2 is FQNEAQ in the germline V gene (reference sequence). This CDR3 contains 16 residues. V lost 4 bases and J 8 bases, leaving 21 bases between the germline ends. The CDR3 nucleotides are TGTGCCAGCAGCTCGCAAAGGCCCCGGGGGTGGTATGAGCAGTTCTTC. This translates into CASSSQRPRGWYEQFF.

In nucleotides, the CDR3 is TGCGCCAGCAGCCCTGAGGATTCTTACAGGGGGGGCACTGAAGCTTTCTTT. Protein: CASSPEDSYRGGTEAFF. This rearrangement joins TRBV5-1 to TRBJ1-1; the match to TRBD1 covers 8 bases. Germline V lookup: CDR1 SGHRS, CDR2 YFSETQ. With 4 bases clipped from V and 4 bases from J, the junction kept 15 bases outside the gene matches. CDR3 size: 17 residues. The full variable domain, its missing parts supplied by reference TRBV5-1 and TRBJ1-1, is KAGVTQTPRYLIKTRGQQVTLSCSPISGHRSVSWYQQTPGQGLQFLFEYFSETQRNKGNFPGRFSGRQFSNSRSEMNVSTLELGDSALYLCASSPEDSYRGGTEAFFGQGTRLTVV.

This rearrangement joins TRBV4-3 to TRBJ2-1, with 7 positions matching TRBD2. The length of the CDR3 is 13 residues. Per the germline V gene, CDR1 is LGHNA and CDR2 is YSLEER. The ends lost 4 bases at V and 6 bases at J; junction bases unmatched: 3. Here the CDR3 reads CASSRGGVNEQFF. DNA for the CDR3: TGCGCCAGCAGCCGGGGAGGGGTCAATGAGCAGTTCTTC.

The chain joins TRBV27 to TRBJ1-1; possibly TRBD1 for D (6 bases). Deletions cut 2 bases from V and 4 bases from J, with 11 bases between. There are 14 residues in the CDR3. Looked up from germline, CDR1 is MNHEY and CDR2 is SMNVEV (reference sequence). The CDR3 region is CASSLGGAVTEAFF. CDR3 nucleotides: TGTGCCAGCAGTTTAGGGGGGGCGGTCACTGAAGCTTTCTTT.

The rearrangement uses TRBV6-4 and TRBJ2-1, with 8 bases matching TRBD2. The ends lost 6 bases at V and 0 bases at J; junction bases unmatched: 4. The germline V gene encodes CDR1 MRHNA and CDR2 SNTAGT. CDR3 length: 15 amino acids. The CDR3 spells CASRLAESSYNEQFF. CDR3 DNA: TGTGCCAGCAGACTAGCGGAAAGCTCCTACAATGAGCAGTTCTTC.

The gene calls are TRBV7-9 and TRBJ1-2; TRBD1 aligns across 9 bases. The junction had 6 bases not matched to a gene; V was cut back by 5 bases and J by 2 bases. The CDR3 totals 15 residues. Per the germline V gene, CDR1 is SEHNR and CDR2 is FQNEAQ (reference sequence). The CDR3 region has the DNA TGTGCCAGCAGCCACCCCGGGACAGGGAACTATGGCTACACCTTC. It specifies CASSHPGTGNYGYTF.

The V gene is TRBV10-1, the J gene TRBJ2-1; TRBD2 agrees at 12 bases. With 5 bases clipped from V and 7 bases from J, the junction kept 12 bases outside the gene matches. The CDR3 runs to 17 residues. Germline CDR1 and CDR2: WNHNN and SYGVQD (reference sequence). CDR3 protein: CASSKKGLAGRGNEQFF. The DNA of the CDR3 is TGCGCCAGCAGTAAAAAGGGACTAGCGGGCCGGGGGAATGAGCAGTTCTTC.

V usage is TRBV21-1 and J usage is TRBJ2-7; the D call of TRBD1 is as the table states it, not checked on the DNA. TRBV21-1 constitutes a pseudogene. The CDR3 totals 19 residues. The CDR3 here is CASSKGCRDARGRNYEQYF. The CDR3 bases are TGTGCCAGCAGCAAAGGTTGCCGCGACGCCAGGGGGCGAAACTACGAGCAGTACTTC.

DNA for the CDR3: TGTGCCAGCAGTGAAGAAAGCGGGAGGCTGGGGGAGCAGTACTTC. As protein: CASSEESGRLGEQYF. This chain links TRBV25-1 with TRBJ2-7; TRBD2 matches at 9 bases. Germline loops: CDR1 MGHDK, CDR2 SYGVNS. The ends lost 2 bases at V and 7 bases at J; junction bases unmatched: 9. The CDR3 spans 15 residues.

The chain combines TRBV28 with TRBJ2-1; 14 bases align to TRBD2. The V gene end was trimmed by 4 bases and the J gene end by 10 bases; junction bases not matched to a gene: 9. Germline CDR1 reads MDHEN; CDR2 reads SYDVKM. The CDR3 has 16 residues. CDR3 in amino acids: CASSSTGTSGSSEQFF. The CDR3 bases are TGTGCCAGCAGTTCCACCGGGACTAGCGGGAGCAGCGAGCAGTTCTTC.

This clone was seen just once. V usage is TRBV4-3 and J usage is TRBJ2-7; D is perhaps TRBD1 (5 bases). From germline, CDR1 is LGHNA and CDR2 YSLEER. V was cut by 2 bases and J by 6 bases, with 5 bases left in between. The CDR3 is 11 residues long. CDR3 amino acids: CASSQQGEQYF. The CDR3 DNA follows: TGCGCCAGCAGCCAACAGGGCGAGCAGTACTTC.

V gene TRBV6-5 combines with J gene TRBJ2-1; 10 nucleotides match TRBD2. CDR1 and CDR2 from the germline V gene are MNHEY and SVGAGI. This CDR3 region has 15 residues. J lost 6 bases, V lost 5 bases, and 7 bases had no gene match. This chain's CDR3 is CASSQLAGALNEQFF. The CDR3 nucleotides read TGTGCCAGCAGTCAGCTAGCGGGGGCACTCAATGAGCAGTTCTTC.